A selection of T cell receptor beta chains follows, all from one sample in a study of OX40 agonist ivuxolimab in advanced cancers. TCRdb keeps only in-frame clones here, not all; method: immunoSEQ multiplex PCR. The sample lists about 99,000 clones; 94% were seen once. Sequencing was performed on CD4+ or CD8+ T cells sorted from blood, taken in a trial of the OX40 agonist ivuxolimab. The origin of the receptors is an adult with an advanced solid tumor such as melanoma, head and neck, liver or kidney cancer. The CDR3 runs from the conserved cysteine through the conserved F or W. The D gene is left open where the match is weak. Rows may omit the clone size; those that give it use once, few, many or a size class.

V gene	D gene	clone size	J gene	CDR3 protein	CDR3 DNA
TRBV11-2	NA	few	TRBJ1-1	CASSLEFGAKNTEAFF	TGTGCCAGCAGCTTAGAATTTGGTGCCAAGAACACTGAAGCTTTCTTT
TRBV5-1	NA	NA	TRBJ1-1	CASSLAGQYTEAFF	TGCGCCAGCAGCTTGGCCGGACAGTACACTGAAGCTTTCTTT
TRBV7-9	NA	once	TRBJ2-1	CASSLDGYNEQFF	TGTGCCAGCAGCTTAGACGGGTACAATGAGCAGTTCTTC
TRBV5-6	TRBD2	NA	TRBJ2-1	CASSLDGTGGPFQEQFF	TGTGCCAGCAGCTTGGACGGGACGGGAGGGCCTTTCCAGGAGCAGTTCTTC
TRBV7-2	NA	NA	TRBJ2-7	CASSPQGPYYEQYF	TGTGCCAGCAGTCCCCAGGGGCCATACTACGAGCAGTACTTC
TRBV15	TRBD1	NA	TRBJ2-7	CATSRGETTGVAYEQYF	TGTGCCACCAGCAGAGGGGAGACGACAGGGGTGGCCTACGAGCAGTACTTC
TRBV6-5	NA	NA	TRBJ1-1	CASSPPVGGGTEAFF	TGTGCCAGCAGTCCCCCGGTGGGGGGCGGCACTGAAGCTTTCTTT
TRBV6-5	NA	NA	TRBJ2-5	CASSYSTSRETQYF	TGTGCCAGCAGTTACTCGACTAGTCGGGAGACCCAGTACTTC
TRBV27	TRBD1	NA	TRBJ2-7	CASSLTGGSDFYEQYF	TGTGCCAGCAGTTTAACAGGGGGCTCGGATTTCTACGAGCAGTACTTC
TRBV5-4	NA	NA	TRBJ2-2	CASSRERVNTGELFF	TGTGCCAGCAGCCGCGAGAGGGTGAACACCGGGGAGCTGTTTTTT
TRBV27	NA	NA	TRBJ1-4	CASSLRENEKLFF	TGTGCCAGCAGTTTAAGGGAGAATGAAAAACTGTTTTTT
TRBV5-4	NA	NA	TRBJ1-3	CASSLAPLGGTGNTIYF	TGTGCCAGCAGCTTGGCTCCGTTGGGGGGAACTGGAAACACCATATATTTT
TRBV7-8	TRBD2	once	TRBJ2-1	CASSLGLANNEQFF	TGTGCCAGCAGCTTGGGACTAGCGAACAATGAGCAGTTCTTC
TRBV7-8	NA	NA	TRBJ2-3	CASSFSDADTQYF	TGTGCCAGCAGCTTCTCGGACGCAGATACGCAGTATTTT
TRBV5-1	TRBD2	NA	TRBJ2-4	CASSPPPTSGRGAKNIQYF	TGCGCCAGCAGTCCACCCCCGACTAGCGGGAGGGGGGCCAAAAACATTCAGTACTTC
TRBV6-5	NA	NA	TRBJ2-1	CATHRGTNEQFF	TGTGCCACCCATCGGGGGACCAATGAGCAGTTCTTC
TRBV9	NA	NA	TRBJ2-3	CASSVVGEPPVDTQYF	TGTGCCAGCAGCGTAGTTGGGGAGCCCCCCGTAGATACGCAGTATTTT
TRBV5-8	TRBD1	NA	TRBJ2-7	CASSNLTGSMYEQYF	TGTGCCAGCAGCAACCTGACAGGGTCTATGTACGAGCAGTACTTC
TRBV7-2	NA	NA	TRBJ1-6	CASSLGHTNSPLHF	TGTGCCAGCAGCTTAGGACACACTAATTCACCCCTCCACTTT
TRBV5-1	NA	NA	TRBJ1-6	CASSLRGGGSYNSPLHF	TGCGCCAGCAGCTTGAGAGGAGGCGGCTCCTATAATTCACCCCTCCACTTT
TRBV29-1	TRBD1	NA	TRBJ2-7	CSVGEQGKNEQYF	TGCAGCGTTGGGGAACAGGGGAAGAACGAGCAGTACTTC
TRBV5-8	NA	NA	TRBJ2-5	CASSPGWETQYF	TGTGCCAGCAGCCCGGGGTGGGAGACCCAGTACTTC
TRBV6-5	NA	NA	TRBJ1-2	CASSYSWGLAYGYTF	TGTGCCAGCAGTTACTCATGGGGGTTGGCGTATGGCTACACCTTC
TRBV7-9	NA	NA	TRBJ1-1	CASSGGRSDTEAFF	TGTGCCAGCAGCGGGGGTCGATCTGACACTGAAGCTTTCTTT
TRBV21-1	NA	NA	TRBJ2-5	CASSKVTKETQYF	TGTGCCAGCAGCAAAGTAACCAAAGAGACCCAGTACTTC
TRBV5-8	NA	NA	TRBJ2-4	CASSGRGGIAKNIQYF	TGTGCCAGCAGTGGACGGGGCGGAATCGCCAAAAACATTCAGTACTTC
TRBV6-5	NA	NA	TRBJ2-3	CASSYEGSYTQYF	TGTGCCAGCAGTTACGAGGGGTCTTATACGCAGTATTTT
TRBV30	TRBD2	NA	TRBJ2-3	CAWAPGGLGADTQYF	TGTGCCTGGGCCCCTGGAGGACTAGGGGCAGATACGCAGTATTTT
TRBV28	TRBD2	NA	TRBJ2-5	CASIRGGSGRTQYF	TGTGCCAGCATCCGGGGGGGTAGCGGGAGGACCCAGTACTTC
TRBV30	NA	NA	TRBJ1-2	CAWKGGGARYGYTF	TGTGCCTGGAAGGGTGGGGGCGCCCGCTATGGCTACACCTTC
TRBV2	NA	NA	TRBJ2-1	CARESDPLAGDEQFF	TGTGCCAGGGAGTCCGACCCACTAGCTGGGGATGAGCAGTTCTTC
TRBV7-2	NA	NA	TRBJ2-7	CASSGRDSHSYEQYF	TGTGCCAGCAGCGGCCGGGACTCGCACTCCTACGAGCAGTACTTC
TRBV20-1	NA	NA	TRBJ2-3	CSATSPDTQYF	TGCAGTGCTACAAGTCCAGATACGCAGTATTTT
TRBV7-4	TRBD2	NA	TRBJ2-7	CASTSGGLDNYEQYF	TGTGCCAGCACCTCTGGGGGACTAGATAACTACGAGCAGTACTTC
TRBV7-2	NA	NA	TRBJ2-7	CASSLRRAATYEQYF	TGTGCCAGCAGCTTGCGCCGGGCCGCTACCTACGAGCAGTACTTC
TRBV27	TRBD2	NA	TRBJ2-1	CASSPGTSSYNEQFF	TGTGCCAGCAGTCCTGGGACTAGCTCCTACAATGAGCAGTTCTTC
TRBV7-2	TRBD2	NA	TRBJ2-7	CASSPAGGAYEQYF	TGTGCCAGCAGCCCGGCGGGGGGGGCATACGAGCAGTACTTC
TRBV28	NA	NA	TRBJ1-4	CASFGPGGNEKLFF	NA
TRBV6-5	NA	few	TRBJ2-3	CASSDGHTDTQYF	TGTGCCAGCAGTGACGGGCACACAGATACGCAGTATTTT
TRBV29-1	NA	once	TRBJ2-2	CSVFGPANTGELFF	NA
TRBV6-4	NA	NA	TRBJ1-5	CASSDSHNQPQHF	TGTGCCAGCAGTGACAGCCACAATCAGCCCCAGCATTTT
TRBV7-9	NA	NA	TRBJ2-1	CASSGDFYNEQFF	TGTGCCAGCAGCGGGGATTTCTACAATGAGCAGTTCTTC
TRBV6-6	NA	NA	TRBJ2-7	CASSQQGSDEQYF	TGTGCCAGCAGTCAGCAGGGGTCCGACGAGCAGTACTTC
TRBV10-3	TRBD2	NA	TRBJ2-1	CAISSGLAGVKTYNEQFF	TGTGCCATCAGTTCGGGACTAGCGGGAGTGAAGACCTACAATGAGCAGTTCTTC